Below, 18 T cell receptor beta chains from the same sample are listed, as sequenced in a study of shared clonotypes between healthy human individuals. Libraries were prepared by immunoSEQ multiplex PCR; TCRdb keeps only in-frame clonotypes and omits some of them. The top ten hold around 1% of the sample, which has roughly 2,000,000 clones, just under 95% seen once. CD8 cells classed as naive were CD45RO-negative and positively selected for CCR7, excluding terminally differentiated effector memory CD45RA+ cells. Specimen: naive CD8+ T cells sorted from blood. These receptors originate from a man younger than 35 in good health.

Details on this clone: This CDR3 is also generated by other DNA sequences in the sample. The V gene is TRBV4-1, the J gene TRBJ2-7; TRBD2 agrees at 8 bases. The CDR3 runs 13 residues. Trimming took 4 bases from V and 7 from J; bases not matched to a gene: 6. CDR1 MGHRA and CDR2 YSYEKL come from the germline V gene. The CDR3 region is CASSLRGAGEQYF. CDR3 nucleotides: TGCGCCAGCAGCCTGCGGGGGGCGGGAGAGCAGTACTTC.

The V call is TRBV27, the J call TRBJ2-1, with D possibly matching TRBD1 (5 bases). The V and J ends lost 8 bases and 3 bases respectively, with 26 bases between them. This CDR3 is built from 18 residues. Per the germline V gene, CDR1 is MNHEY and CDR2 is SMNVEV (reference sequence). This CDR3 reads CASVCCRQKICCYNEQFF. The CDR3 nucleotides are TGTGCCAGCGTTTGTTGCCGACAGAAAATATGCTGCTACAATGAGCAGTTCTTC.

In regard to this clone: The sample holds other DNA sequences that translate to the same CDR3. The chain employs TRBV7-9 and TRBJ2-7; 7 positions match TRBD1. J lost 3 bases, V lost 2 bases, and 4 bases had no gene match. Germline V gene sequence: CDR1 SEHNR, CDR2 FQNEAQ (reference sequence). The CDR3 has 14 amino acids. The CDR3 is CASSLIGGSYEQYF. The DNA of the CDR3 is TGTGCCAGCAGCTTAATAGGGGGCAGCTACGAGCAGTACTTC.

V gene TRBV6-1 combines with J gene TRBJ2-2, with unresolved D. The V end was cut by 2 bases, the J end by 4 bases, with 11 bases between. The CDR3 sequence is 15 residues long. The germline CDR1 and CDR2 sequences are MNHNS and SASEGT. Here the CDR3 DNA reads TGTGCCAGCAGTGAACTTACCCAAACCACCGGGGAGCTGTTTTTT. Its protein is CASSELTQTTGELFF.

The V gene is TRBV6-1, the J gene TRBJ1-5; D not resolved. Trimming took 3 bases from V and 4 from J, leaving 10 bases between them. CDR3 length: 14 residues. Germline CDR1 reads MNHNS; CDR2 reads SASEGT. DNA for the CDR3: TGTGCCAGCAGTGACAGGTCAGCGAATCAGCCCCAGCATTTT. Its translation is CASSDRSANQPQHF.

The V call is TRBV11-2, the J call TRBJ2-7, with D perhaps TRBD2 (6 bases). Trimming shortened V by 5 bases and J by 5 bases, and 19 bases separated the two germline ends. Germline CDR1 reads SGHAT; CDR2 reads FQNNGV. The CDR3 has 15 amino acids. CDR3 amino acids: CASSHGGSSLDEQYF. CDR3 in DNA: TGTGCCAGCAGCCACGGAGGGAGCTCCTTGGACGAGCAGTACTTC.

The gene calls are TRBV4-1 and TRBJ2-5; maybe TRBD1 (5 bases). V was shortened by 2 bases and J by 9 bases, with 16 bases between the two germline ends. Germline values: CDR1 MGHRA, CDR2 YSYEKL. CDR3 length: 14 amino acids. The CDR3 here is CASSQQGGDWAQYF. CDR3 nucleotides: TGCGCCAGCAGCCAACAGGGCGGCGATTGGGCCCAGTACTTC.

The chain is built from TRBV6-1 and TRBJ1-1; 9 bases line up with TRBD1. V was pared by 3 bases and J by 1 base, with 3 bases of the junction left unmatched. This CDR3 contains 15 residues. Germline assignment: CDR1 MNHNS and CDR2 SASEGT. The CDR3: CASSDTGGWNTEAFF. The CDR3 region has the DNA TGTGCCAGCAGTGACACAGGGGGCTGGAACACTGAAGCTTTCTTT.

The CDR3 loop is CASSHGQGNDPQHF. CDR3 nucleotide sequence: TGCGCCAGCAGCCACGGACAGGGGAATGATCCCCAGCATTTT. The chain couples TRBV4-3 to TRBJ1-5, with 9 positions matching TRBD1. This CDR3 has 14 amino acids. CDR1 is LGHNA and CDR2 is YSLEER in the germline V gene. Trimming cost V 3 bases and J 10 bases; bases outside gene matches: 7.

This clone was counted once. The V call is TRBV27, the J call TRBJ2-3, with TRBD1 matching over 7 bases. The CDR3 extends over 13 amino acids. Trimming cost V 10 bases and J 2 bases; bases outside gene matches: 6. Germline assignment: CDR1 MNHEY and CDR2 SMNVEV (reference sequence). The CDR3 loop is CATRDSVTDTQYF. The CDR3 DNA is TGTGCCACCCGGGACAGTGTCACAGATACGCAGTATTTT.

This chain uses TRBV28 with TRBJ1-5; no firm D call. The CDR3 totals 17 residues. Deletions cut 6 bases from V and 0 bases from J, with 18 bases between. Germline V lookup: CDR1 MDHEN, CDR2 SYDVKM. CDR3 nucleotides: TGTGCCAGCAGACAGCTCACCCCGAACTATAGCAATCAGCCCCAGCATTTT. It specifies CASRQLTPNYSNQPQHF.

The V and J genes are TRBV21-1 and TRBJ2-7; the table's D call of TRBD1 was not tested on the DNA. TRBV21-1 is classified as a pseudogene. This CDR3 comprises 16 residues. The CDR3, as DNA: TGTGCCAGCAGCATGACCGGGACAGGTACGACCTACGAGCAGTACTTC. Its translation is CASSMTGTGTTYEQYF.

This CDR3 reads CASTEWGVNTGELFF. In DNA, the CDR3 is TGCGCCAGCACCGAATGGGGGGTTAACACCGGGGAGCTGTTTTTT. The rearrangement uses TRBV10-2 and TRBJ2-2; D is possibly TRBD2 (6 bases). V gave up 7 bases and J gave up 2 bases, with 14 bases separating them. Germline loops: CDR1 WSHSY, CDR2 SAAADI. This CDR3 has 15 residues.

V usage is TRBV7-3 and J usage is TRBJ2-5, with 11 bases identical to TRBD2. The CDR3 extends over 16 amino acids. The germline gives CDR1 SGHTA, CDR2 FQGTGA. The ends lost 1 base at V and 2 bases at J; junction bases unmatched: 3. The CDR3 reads CASSLSLAGGQETQYF. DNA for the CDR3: TGTGCCAGCAGCTTAAGCCTAGCGGGGGGACAAGAGACCCAGTACTTC. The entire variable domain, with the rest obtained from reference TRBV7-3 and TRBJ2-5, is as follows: GAGVSQTPSNKVTEKGKYVELRCDPISGHTALYWYRQSLGQGPEFLIYFQGTGAADDSGLPNDRFFAVRPEGSVSTLKIQRTERGDSAVYLCASSLSLAGGQETQYFGPGTRLLVL.

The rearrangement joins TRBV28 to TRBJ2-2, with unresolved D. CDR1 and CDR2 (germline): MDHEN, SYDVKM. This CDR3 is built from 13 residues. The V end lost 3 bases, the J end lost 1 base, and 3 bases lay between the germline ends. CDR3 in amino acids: CASSFMNTGELFF. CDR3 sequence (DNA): TGTGCCAGCAGTTTTATGAACACCGGGGAGCTGTTTTTT.

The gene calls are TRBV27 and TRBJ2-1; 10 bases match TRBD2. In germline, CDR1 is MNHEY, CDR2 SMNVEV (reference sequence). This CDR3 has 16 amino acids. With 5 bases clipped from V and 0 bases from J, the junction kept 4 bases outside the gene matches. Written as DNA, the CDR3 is TGTGCCAGCAGTGGACTAGCGGAAGACTCCTACAATGAGCAGTTCTTC. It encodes CASSGLAEDSYNEQFF.

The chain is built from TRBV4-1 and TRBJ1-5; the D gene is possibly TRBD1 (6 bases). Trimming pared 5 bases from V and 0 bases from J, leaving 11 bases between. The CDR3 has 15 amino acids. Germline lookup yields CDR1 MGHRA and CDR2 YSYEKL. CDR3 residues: CASSDRDNSNQPQHF. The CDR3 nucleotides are TGCGCCAGCAGCGACCGGGACAATAGCAATCAGCCCCAGCATTTT.

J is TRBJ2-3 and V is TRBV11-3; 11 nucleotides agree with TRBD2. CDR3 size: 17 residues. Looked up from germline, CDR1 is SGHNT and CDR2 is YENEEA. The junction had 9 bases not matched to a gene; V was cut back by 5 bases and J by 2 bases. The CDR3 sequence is CASSPGGGLAATDTQYF. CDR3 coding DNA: TGTGCCAGCAGCCCCGGGGGGGGACTAGCGGCCACAGATACGCAGTATTTT.